These 24 T cell receptor beta chains were sequenced from one sample in a study of CD8 T cells in ankylosing spondylitis. Study results and limitations: In ankylosing spondylitis blood, a motif of 7 to 9 highly homologous TCR beta variants appeared characteristic.

Their target antigens are unknown. MiXCR, applied by TCRdb to the 5' RACE reads, yields one record per CDR3 protein. The sample consists of over 450,000 distinct CDR3 sequences, 9.5% to 15% of them appearing once. Sequencing was performed on blood, either unsorted or a sorted T cell fraction (not recorded which). These receptors were collected from a male donor with ankylosing spondylitis.

This clonotype was counted between two and nine times. The genes are TRBV20-1 and TRBJ2-5, with D uncertain. This CDR3 is built from 12 residues. The V end was cut by 5 bases, the J end by 4 bases, with 11 bases between. Germline-derived CDR1 and CDR2 are DFQATT and SNEGSKA (reference sequence). The CDR3 reads CSAFIGRETQYF. The CDR3 DNA is TGCAGTGCTTTTATCGGTCGAGAGACCCAGTACTTC.

In its sample, this clonotype was seen a few times. V usage is TRBV6-2 or TRBV6-3 and J usage is TRBJ2-3; TRBD2 matches at 7 bases. V shed 0 bases and J 0 bases; nucleotides not matched to a gene: 3. The CDR3 is made up of 16 amino acids. Per the germline V gene, CDR1 is MNHEY and CDR2 is SVGEGT. The CDR3 sequence is CASSYSTSVSTDTQYF. The CDR3 DNA is TGTGCCAGCAGTTACTCAACTAGCGTTAGCACAGATACGCAGTATTTT.

The table lists this clonotype with a few counts. The rearrangement uses TRBV5-1 and TRBJ2-7, with 9 bases lining up with TRBD2. This CDR3 region has 14 residues. The germline V gene encodes CDR1 SGHRS and CDR2 YFSETQ. The junction had 4 bases not matched to a gene; V was cut back by 3 bases and J by 3 bases. CDR3 sequence: CASSSTSGNYEQYF. CDR3 in DNA: TGCGCCAGCAGCTCGACTAGCGGAAACTACGAGCAGTACTTC.

This chain joins TRBV29-1 and TRBJ1-5; D gene ambiguous. Germline V gene lookup returns CDR1 SQVTM and CDR2 ANQGSEA. V was trimmed by 6 bases and J by 0 bases, leaving 12 bases between them. CDR3 length: 14 amino acids. The CDR3: CSVARGSSNQPQHF. The CDR3 DNA is TGCAGCGTCGCCCGAGGGAGTAGCAATCAGCCCCAGCATTTT. Variable domain in full (rest from reference TRBV29-1 and TRBJ1-5): SAVISQKPSRDICQRGTSLTIQCQVDSQVTMMFWYRQQPGQSLTLIATANQGSEATYESGFVIDKFPISRPNLTFSTLTVSNMSPEDSSIYLCSVARGSSNQPQHFGDGTRLSIL.

This clonotype was detected only a few times. The V gene is TRBV6-2 or TRBV6-3, the J gene TRBJ1-2, with 11 bases aligning to TRBD1. CDR3 length: 13 residues. The germline V gene encodes CDR1 MNHEY and CDR2 SVGEGT. The junction had 5 bases not matched to a gene; V was cut back by 5 bases and J by 9 bases. CDR3 DNA sequence: TGTGCCAGCAGTCGGACAGGGGGCGCGAGCTACACCTTC. Protein sequence: CASSRTGGASYTF.

V gene TRBV27 combines with J gene TRBJ2-3, with TRBD2 matching 7 bases. This CDR3 has 18 amino acids. Trimming removed 4 bases from V and 3 bases from J; junction bases left unmatched: 16. The germline V gene has CDR1 MNHEY and CDR2 SMNVEV (reference sequence). The CDR3 loop is CASSSLGLGRGSTDTQYF. DNA of the CDR3: TGTGCCAGCAGTTCCTTGGGACTTGGGCGCGGGAGTACAGATACGCAGTATTTT.

The V gene is TRBV20-1, the J gene TRBJ1-3, with a possible D match to TRBD1 (5 bases). This CDR3 contains 14 residues. Trimming shortened V by 5 bases and J by 0 bases, and 11 bases separated the two germline ends. Per the germline V gene, CDR1 is DFQATT and CDR2 is SNEGSKA (reference sequence). The CDR3 coding sequence is TGCAGTGCTTTTGACAGCCGCTCTGGAAACACCATATATTTT. Translation gives CSAFDSRSGNTIYF.

This clonotype was counted only a few times. The V and J genes are TRBV7-2 and TRBJ2-3; no definite D call. Trimming took 1 base from V and 3 from J, leaving 5 bases between them. There are 13 residues in the CDR3. Per the germline V gene, CDR1 is SGHTA and CDR2 is FQGNSA. CDR3 nucleotides: TGTGCCAGCAGCTTAGTCCAGACAGATACGCAGTATTTT. It translates to CASSLVQTDTQYF.

The chain has TRBV10-3 and TRBJ2-7, with TRBD2 identical over 7 bases. The V gene's germline CDR1 is ENHRY and CDR2 SYGVKD. V lost 4 bases and J lost 2; bases outside the gene matches: 2. This CDR3 spans 13 amino acids. CDR3 protein: CAISAAGTYEQYV. CDR3 in DNA: TGTGCCATCAGTGCAGCGGGAACCTACGAGCAGTACGTC.

The V call is TRBV27, the J call TRBJ2-2; 8 bases map to TRBD1. Germline values: CDR1 MNHEY, CDR2 SMNVEV (reference sequence). The trim removed 3 bases at V and 7 bases at J, leaving 4 bases unmatched. The CDR3 is 14 residues long. CDR3 nucleotide sequence: TGTGCCAGCAGTTTCGACAGGGGAGGCGGGGAGCTGTTTTTT. It translates to CASSFDRGGGELFF.

This clonotype was found a few times. The chain recombines TRBV24-1 with TRBJ2-2; weak D call: TRBD1 (6 bases). The V end lost 1 base, the J end lost 4 bases, and 12 bases lay between the germline ends. The CDR3 totals 16 residues. Per the germline V gene, CDR1 is KGHDR and CDR2 is SFDVKD. Here the CDR3 DNA reads TGTGCCACCAGTGATTTTGGGGGCTCGAGCACCGGGGAGCTGTTTTTT. Amino acids: CATSDFGGSSTGELFF.

The V gene is TRBV20-1, the J gene TRBJ2-7, with 8 bases identical to TRBD1. Trimming at V came to 6 bases and at J to 5 bases, leaving 9 bases not matched to a gene. This CDR3 has 13 residues. CDR1 and CDR2 from the germline V gene are DFQATT and SNEGSKA (reference sequence). This CDR3 is CSARWQGANEQYF. CDR3 sequence (DNA): TGCAGTGCCAGGTGGCAGGGGGCAAACGAGCAGTACTTC.

The CDR3 region is CASSVPGSGNTEAFF. DNA for the CDR3: TGTGCCAGCAGCGTTCCAGGGAGTGGGAACACTGAAGCTTTCTTT. J is TRBJ1-1 and V is TRBV7-9, with D perhaps matching TRBD1 (5 bases). Between the trimmed V and J ends, which lost 5 bases and 1 base, there was a span of 14 bases. This CDR3 comprises 15 residues. Germline CDR1 reads SEHNR; CDR2 reads FQNEAQ (reference sequence).

A few counts support this clonotype. The chain combines TRBV7-2 with TRBJ2-5, with D maybe TRBD2 (5 bases). V was clipped by 0 bases and J by 6 bases, with 14 bases between them. CDR1 and CDR2 (germline): SGHTA, FQGNSA. The length of the CDR3 is 15 residues. This CDR3 reads CASSLATTRGKTQYF. CDR3 coding DNA: TGTGCCAGCAGCTTAGCCACCACCCGAGGGAAGACCCAGTACTTC.

V and J are TRBV28 and TRBJ1-5; D unresolved. V lost 5 bases to trimming and J lost 7 bases, with 12 bases between them. This CDR3 comprises 13 residues. CDR1 is MDHEN and CDR2 is SYDVKM in the germline V gene. The CDR3 is CASSARGWQPQHF. DNA for the CDR3: TGTGCCAGCAGTGCCCGAGGGTGGCAGCCCCAGCATTTT. The full variable domain, its missing parts supplied by reference TRBV28 and TRBJ1-5, is DVKVTQSSRYLVKRTGEKVFLECVQDMDHENMFWYRQDPGLGLRLIYFSYDVKMKEKGDIPEGYSVSREKKERFSLILESASTNQTSMYLCASSARGWQPQHFGDGTRLSIL.

V usage is TRBV29-1 and J usage is TRBJ1-3, with D uncertain. CDR3 size: 12 residues. The V gene's germline CDR1 is SQVTM and CDR2 ANQGSEA. Trimming pared 4 bases from V and 1 base from J, leaving 5 bases between. CDR3 region: CSVVASGNTIYF. In nucleotides, the CDR3 is TGCAGCGTTGTGGCTTCTGGAAACACCATATATTTT.

In this sample, this clonotype turned up many times. This sequence joins TRBV25-1 and TRBJ2-7, with D unresolved. The ends were cut back, 3 bases at V and 2 bases at J, with 2 bases in the middle. Germline loops: CDR1 MGHDK, CDR2 SYGVNS. The CDR3 consists of 11 residues. CDR3 sequence reads: CASSDPYEQYV. In DNA, the CDR3 is TGTGCCAGCAGTGATCCCTACGAGCAGTACGTC.

This chain uses TRBV5-6 with TRBJ1-2, with D maybe TRBD1 (6 bases). There are 15 residues in the CDR3. Trimming shortened V by 4 bases and J by 8 bases, and 21 bases separated the two germline ends. Looked up from germline, CDR1 is SGHDT and CDR2 is YYEEEE. This CDR3 reads CASSPGRVDRFGYTF. The CDR3 region has the DNA TGTGCCAGCAGCCCTGGGAGGGTAGACAGGTTCGGCTACACCTTC.

This clonotype has only a few counts. This chain links TRBV4-1 with TRBJ2-3; D unclear. In germline, CDR1 is MGHRA, CDR2 YSYEKL. V was trimmed by 4 bases and J by 2 bases, leaving 16 bases between them. This CDR3 region has 16 residues. The CDR3 bases are TGCGCCAGCAGCCCGCGTGGGGTCCCCTACACAGATACGCAGTATTTT. Encoded protein: CASSPRGVPYTDTQYF.

The rearrangement uses TRBV5-1 and TRBJ1-1; D gene ambiguous. The CDR3 length is 15 residues. Germline V CDR1 and CDR2: SGHRS, YFSETQ. With 0 bases removed from V and 3 bases from J, the gap between germline ends came to 12 bases. For the CDR3, the DNA is TGCGCCAGCAGCTTGGACGTTGGACGGTACACTGAAGCTTTCTTT. Its protein is CASSLDVGRYTEAFF.

This clonotype has at least ten counts. The rearrangement links TRBV5-5 to TRBJ2-7; perhaps TRBD2 as D (6 bases). This CDR3 is 17 amino acids long. CDR1 is SGHKS, CDR2 YYEKEE, per germline (reference sequence). The V end was cut by 3 bases, the J end by 2 bases, with 21 bases between. The CDR3 sequence is CASSSTGGSGITYEQYF. CDR3 coding DNA: TGTGCCAGCAGCTCTACCGGGGGTAGCGGTATTACCTACGAGCAGTACTTC.

This clonotype was detected only a few times. The chain is built from TRBV5-6 and TRBJ2-1; TRBD2 matches 9 bases. The ends lost 5 bases at V and 6 bases at J; junction bases unmatched: 12. The CDR3 contains 16 residues. Germline lookup yields CDR1 SGHDT and CDR2 YYEEEE. The chain's CDR3 is CASRPFGTSSLNEQFF. CDR3 DNA: TGTGCCAGCAGGCCCTTCGGGACTAGCTCCCTCAATGAGCAGTTCTTC. The entire variable domain, with the rest obtained from reference TRBV5-6 and TRBJ2-1, is as follows: DAGVTQSPTHLIKTRGQQVTLRCSPKSGHDTVSWYQQALGQGPQFIFQYYEEEERQRGNFPDRFSGHQFPNYSSELNVNALLLGDSALYLCASRPFGTSSLNEQFFGPGTRLTVL.

This chain links TRBV10-3 with TRBJ2-7; the D gene is possibly TRBD2 (6 bases). The CDR3 spans 16 residues. With 3 bases removed from V and 1 base from J, the gap between germline ends came to 16 bases. The germline CDR1 and CDR2 sequences are ENHRY and SYGVKD. In nucleotides, the CDR3 is TGTGCCATCAGTGATAGTCGTCGGGCGGGGTCCTACGAGCAGTACTTC. Encoded protein: CAISDSRRAGSYEQYF.

This clonotype showed up just a few times. The V call is TRBV5-5, the J call TRBJ2-7; perhaps TRBD2 as D (6 bases). Germline lookup yields CDR1 SGHKS and CDR2 YYEKEE (reference sequence). V lost 0 bases to trimming and J lost 5 bases, with 18 bases between them. The CDR3 totals 16 residues. DNA of the CDR3: TGTGCCAGCAGCTTGGAGTTTCAGCGGCGGGGCGACGAGCAGTACGTC. Its translation: CASSLEFQRRGDEQYV.